This TCR beta chain appears in the sequencing data of a study of siplizumab effects on memory and regulatory T cells. Study observations and caveats: Controls showed an average of approximately 25% Treg-derived mappable alloreactive CD4+ clones, while siplizumab showed about 69%.

As for this clone: The target antigen is unknown.

Per germline, CDR1 SGHTA and CDR2 FQGNSA. CDR3 length: 14 amino acids. Trimming left V 4 bases short and J 2 bases short, with 11 bases between. Libraries were prepared by immunoSEQ multiplex PCR; TCRdb keeps only in-frame clonotypes and omits some of them. Seen here are fewer than 120,000 clones, roughly 92% observed once, and the top ten hold approximately 1.2%. V usage is TRBV7-2 and J usage is TRBJ1-2; maybe TRBD1 (5 bases). The source material was CD4+ T cells sorted from blood. This receptor was identified in a human donor in good health. CDR3 DNA sequence: TGTGCCAGCAGCTGGGGACGGACCAACTATGGCTACACCTTC. Encoded protein: CASSWGRTNYGYTF.